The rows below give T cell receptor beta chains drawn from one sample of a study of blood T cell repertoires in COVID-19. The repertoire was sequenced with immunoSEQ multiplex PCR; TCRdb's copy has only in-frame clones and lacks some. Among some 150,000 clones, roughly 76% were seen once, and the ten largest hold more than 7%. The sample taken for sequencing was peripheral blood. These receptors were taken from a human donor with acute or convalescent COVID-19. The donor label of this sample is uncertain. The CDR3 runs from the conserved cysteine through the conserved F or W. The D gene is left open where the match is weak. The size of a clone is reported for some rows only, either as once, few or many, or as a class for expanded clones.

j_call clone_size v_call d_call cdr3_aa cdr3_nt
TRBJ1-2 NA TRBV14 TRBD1 CASSPHPGQDKLGYTF TGTGCCAGCAGCCCCCACCCGGGACAGGACAAGTTAGGCTACACCTTC
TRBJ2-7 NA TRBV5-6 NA CASSFQGKVGEQYF TGTGCCAGCAGCTTCCAGGGGAAGGTAGGCGAGCAGTACTTC
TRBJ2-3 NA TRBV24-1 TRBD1 CATSDLRDRFTDTQYF TGTGCCACCAGTGATCTCCGGGACAGGTTCACAGATACGCAGTATTTT
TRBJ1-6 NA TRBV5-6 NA CASSVGGTYNSPLHF TGTGCCAGCAGCGTTGGGGGGACCTATAATTCACCCCTCCACTTT
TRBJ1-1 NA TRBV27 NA CASNVPGGRTEAFF TGTGCCAGCAATGTCCCGGGGGGAAGAACTGAAGCTTTCTTT
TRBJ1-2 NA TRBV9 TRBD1 CASSMGTGGLNYGYTF TGTGCCAGCAGCATGGGAACAGGGGGTCTAAACTATGGCTACACCTTC
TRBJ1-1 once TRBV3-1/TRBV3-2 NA CASSPLGRKSMNTEAFF TGTGCCAGCAGCCCCCTCGGGAGAAAGTCCATGAACACTGAAGCTTTCTTT
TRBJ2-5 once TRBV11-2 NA CASSLARETQYF TGTGCCAGCAGCTTAGCGAGGGAGACCCAGTACTTC
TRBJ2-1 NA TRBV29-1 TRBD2 CSGSSGKTYNEQFF TGCAGCGGTTCTAGCGGGAAGACCTACAATGAGCAGTTCTTC
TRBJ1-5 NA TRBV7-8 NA CASSWRVGRTQPQHF TGTGCCAGCAGCTGGAGGGTAGGGAGGACTCAGCCCCAGCATTTT
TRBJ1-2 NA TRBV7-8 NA CASSPATGELYGYTF TGTGCCAGCAGCCCCGCGACAGGAGAACTATATGGCTACACCTTC
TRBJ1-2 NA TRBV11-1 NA CASRATGGYTF TGTGCCAGCAGAGCCACTGGTGGCTACACCTTC